This T cell receptor delta chain is drawn from a study of gammadelta T cells in human blood (dated by TCRdb to 2020 to 2022). Trimming accounts for 2 bases at V and 0 bases at J, while the number of junction bases matched to no gene is 13. CDR1 TSWWSYY and CDR2 QGS are derived from the germline V gene. Including the terminal cysteine and phenylalanine, the CDR3 comprises 22 residues. The entry retains the CDR3 DNA only, 66 bases that are in frame from base 1. This clone is classified as medium-sized (0.01 to 0.1%). Which antigen it targets is not known. Base qualities are not recorded, but no much larger clone differs from it by a single base. Beyond this particular receptor, the publication reports: In the study, polyclonal expansion of innate gamma-delta T cells immediately after birth was reported to appear to be driven by microbial exposure.

Receptor amplification or capture employed RT-PCR. The listed sequencing device is Illumina MiSeq. For TCRdb, the public reads were processed anew by CATT, and duplicate DNA sequences were folded into one row. This sample gives 1,500 to 2,000 delta-chain clones in total; about 7% of them show up just once. The ten top clones hold approximately 9.2% of the sample. The chain is assembled from TRDV1 and TRDJ3, with 10 bases matching TRDD3. Sequencing used non-Vgamma9Vdelta2 gamma-delta T cells from fetal blood. This receptor was identified in a human fetus. The sequenced DNA is TGTGCTCTTGGGGAAAGGTCCTACGATGGGGGATACTTCTCCTGGGACACCCGACAGATGTTTTTC. It specifies CALGERSYDGGYFSWDTRQMFF.